What follows is one TCR beta chain and its context. This sample stems from a study of low-dose radiotherapy and immunotherapy resistance in tumors. Time point here: before trial treatment. The V end lost 2 bases, the J end lost 1 base, and 10 bases lay between the germline ends. The CDR3 is made up of 15 amino acids. First-strand cDNA used TRAV- and TRBV-specific primers, covering alpha and beta chains. The authors amplified TCRs for approximately 18 PCR cycles with a constant-region primer and a V-primer adapter. TCRdb used MiXCR to reprocess the reads, holding one entry per CDR3 protein. Seen here are tens of thousands of distinct CDR3 sequences, under 30% observed once, and the top ten hold just over 5.5%.

The starting material was PBMCs, obtained before treatment. The origin of this receptor is a male donor with prostate cancer. The V call is TRBV23-1, the J call TRBJ2-3; TRBD2 might be the D (5 bases). TRBV23-1 is known as an ORF, though its function is uncertain. The chain's CDR3 is CASSQREIRTDTQYF. The CDR3 region has the DNA TGCGCCAGCAGTCAACGGGAAATCCGCACAGATACGCAGTATTTT.